This T cell receptor (beta chain) stems from a study of beta chain features in type 1 diabetes. Findings of the study overall: Patients with Type 1 diabetes showed moderately but significantly shorter TCRB CDR3s in all four CD4+ subsets.

Donors underwent one heparinised blood draw, about 110 mL on average. CDR3 length: 11 residues. CDR1 and CDR2 (germline): DFQATT, SNEGSKA (reference sequence). Trimming removed 5 bases at V and 3 bases at J, with 7 bases between. This clone was detected a few times. The antigen is not known. Reverse transcribing all isolated RNA meant expressed TCRB transcripts were sequenced. Produced via immunoSEQ multiplex PCR; TCRdb's table is partial and in-frame only. The sample records more than 300,000 clones, around 13% being singletons. Sequencing was done on a sample of naive CD4+ T cells from blood. This chain uses TRBV20-1 with TRBJ1-2; D unclear. This TCR was recovered from a young woman with type 1 diabetes. The CDR3 DNA reads as TGCAGTGCTTTGGGAGACTATGGCTACACCTTC. Encoded protein: CSALGDYGYTF.